This T cell receptor beta chain is drawn from a study of T cells in Graves' hyperthyroidism and ophthalmopathy. On this clonotype itself: Its target is unknown.

Findings of the study overall: Ophthalmopathy stood apart from stable hyperthyroidism in a 13 V-J model.

RNA transcripts served as the template for amplifying TCR beta CDR3 regions. Primed by the HTBI set, a first-round RT-PCR was run on the TCR CDR3. TCRdb used MiXCR to reprocess the multiplex PCR reads, holding one entry per CDR3 protein. Seen here are around 690,000 distinct CDR3 sequences, roughly 20% observed once, and the top ten hold roughly 30%. V was pared by 2 bases and J by 2 bases, with 7 bases between. Looked up from germline, CDR1 is LNHDA and CDR2 is SQIVND (reference sequence). This CDR3 is built from 13 residues. Sequencing was performed on blood. This sequence joins TRBV19 and TRBJ2-7; D unresolved. This clonotype was sampled from a young man with Graves' ophthalmopathy. CDR3 nucleotide sequence: TGTGCCAGTAGTATAACGGTCGCCTACGAGCAGTACTTC. It is translated as CASSITVAYEQYF.